This T cell receptor beta chain was recovered during a study of blood T cell repertoires in COVID-19. In the study overall: T cells, B-cell-depleted T cells, or PBMCs provided the cDNA or gDNA that served as material.

In the original processing: Amplification with reference gene primers provided the estimates of nucleated cell counts. Profiling relied on immunoSEQ multiplex PCR, and the TCRdb table lists in-frame clones only, not all of them. Clone size and the V and J calls come from that table; the DNA yielded D and trimming. Found here are about 410,000 clones, about 92% of them singletons; the top ten hold 0.6%. Two negative PCRs, clearance, or symptom resolution had been documented for recovered Cohort 3 donors. Per germline, CDR1 WSHSY and CDR2 SAAADI. V trimming: 2 bases; J trimming: 4 bases; junction bases outside the gene matches: 8. The CDR3 consists of 15 residues.

The sequence was obtained from a man younger than 35 who had recovered from COVID-19. Material: PBMCs or T cells enriched from blood (not recorded which). The chain employs TRBV10-2 and TRBJ2-7, with 7 bases aligning to TRBD1. The CDR3 bases are TGCGCCAGCAGTGAGGGCCCAGGGGGTCGATACGAGCAGTACTTC. Residues: CASSEGPGGRYEQYF.